These 17 T cell receptor beta chains share one sample of origin, sequenced in a study of T-cell memory formation after mild COVID-19. TCRdb independently ran MiXCR on the 5' RACE reads; one entry per CDR3 protein. The sample has roughly 130,000 distinct CDR3 sequences, roughly 6% seen once. Sequenced sample: PBMCs or a T cell subset sorted from them (not recorded which). The receptors originated from an adult woman who had mild COVID-19 (a few samples of this study predate the infection). Cell type and time point are not known.

V usage is TRBV12-3 or TRBV12-4 and J usage is TRBJ1-2; D perhaps matches TRBD1 (6 bases). The CDR3 extends over 13 amino acids. V was shortened by 3 bases and J by 8 bases, with 13 bases between the two germline ends. The CDR3: CASSFDRQRGYTF. CDR3 sequence (DNA): TGTGCCAGCAGTTTTGACAGGCAAAGGGGCTACACCTTC.

The genes are TRBV7-9 and TRBJ2-5, with D uncertain. This CDR3 comprises 13 residues. V lost 2 bases to trimming and J lost 3 bases, with 7 bases between them. Germline V gene sequence: CDR1 SEHNR, CDR2 FQNEAQ (reference sequence). Here the CDR3 reads CASSLSYKETQYF. The CDR3 DNA is TGTGCCAGCAGCTTATCCTATAAAGAGACCCAGTACTTC.

This clonotype was observed at least ten times. V gene TRBV5-1 combines with J gene TRBJ1-2; no clear D. The CDR3 runs 15 residues. V was pared by 0 bases and J by 1 base, with 10 bases between. CDR1 is SGHRS and CDR2 is YFSETQ in the germline V gene. CDR3 sequence (DNA): TGCGCCAGCAGCTTGGACCCGGGCGTTAACTATGGCTACACCTTC. Its translation is CASSLDPGVNYGYTF.

This clonotype was seen ten or more times. The V gene is TRBV5-1, the J gene TRBJ2-6, with D tentatively TRBD1 or TRBD2 (5 bases each). The CDR3 has 15 amino acids. CDR1 and CDR2 (germline): SGHRS, YFSETQ. Between the trimmed V and J ends, which lost 0 bases and 4 bases, there was a span of 8 bases. The DNA for the CDR3 is TGCGCCAGCAGCTTGGGAGGGGCCGGGGCCAACGTCCTGACTTTC. Translating it yields CASSLGGAGANVLTF.

The chain joins TRBV6-6 to TRBJ2-7; D call uncertain. The V and J ends lost 0 bases and 3 bases respectively, with 12 bases between them. Germline V gene sequence: CDR1 MNHNY, CDR2 SVGAGI (reference sequence). This CDR3 has 15 amino acids. The CDR3, as DNA: TGTGCCAGCAGTTACTCGGGCAGGAATGACTACGAGCAGTACTTC. This sequence encodes CASSYSGRNDYEQYF.

The chain carries TRBV4-1 and TRBJ1-4, with 7 nucleotides matching TRBD1. Germline assignment: CDR1 MGHRA and CDR2 YSYEKL. This CDR3 has 15 amino acids. J was trimmed by 5 bases and V by 3 bases; bases with no gene match: 6. The CDR3 sequence: CASSHGDSLNEKLFF. CDR3 nucleotides: TGCGCCAGCAGCCATGGGGACAGCCTGAATGAAAAACTGTTTTTT.

This clonotype appeared a few times. This chain uses TRBV15 with TRBJ1-3, with D unresolved. Germline assignment: CDR1 LNHNV and CDR2 YYDKDF (reference sequence). This CDR3 has 16 amino acids. Trimming took off 0 bases at V and 0 bases at J, with 9 bases between the two ends. CDR3 sequence (DNA): TGTGCCACCAGCAGAGATCGGTCGATCTCTGGAAACACCATATATTTT. It yields the protein CATSRDRSISGNTIYF.

This clonotype was observed at least ten times. This chain connects TRBV5-4 to TRBJ2-7; D may be TRBD1 (5 bases). This CDR3 region has 12 residues. Between the trimmed V and J ends, which lost 4 bases and 8 bases, there was a span of 13 bases. Germline values: CDR1 SGHNT, CDR2 YYREEE (reference sequence). The CDR3 DNA reads TGTGCCAGCAGCCGAAATGCGGACAAGCAGTACTTC. Protein product: CASSRNADKQYF.

This clonotype was seen ten or more times. The gene calls are TRBV5-1 and TRBJ2-5; tentatively, D is TRBD2 (5 bases). The CDR3 has 11 residues. CDR1 SGHRS and CDR2 YFSETQ come from the germline V gene. Trimming left V 4 bases short and J 5 bases short, with 6 bases between. CDR3 sequence (DNA): TGCGCCAGCAGCCGAGGGGAGACCCAGTACTTC. Encoded protein: CASSRGETQYF.

In this sample, this clonotype turned up a few times. The chain links TRBV14 to TRBJ1-6, with D perhaps matching TRBD1 (5 bases). This CDR3 comprises 15 residues. The germline V and J ends were trimmed by 2 bases and 8 bases, with 13 bases remaining between them. Germline V gives CDR1 SGHDN, CDR2 FVKESK. Written as DNA, the CDR3 is TGTGCCAGCAGCCAATGGGACTTCGGGGATTCACCCCTCCACTTT. This encodes CASSQWDFGDSPLHF.

This clonotype has more than one count but fewer than ten. V and J are TRBV12-3 or TRBV12-4 and TRBJ2-3, with 11 bases that match TRBD2. After removal of 6 bases from V and 8 bases from J, the junction contained 10 bases not matched to a gene. CDR3 length: 15 residues. The CDR3 bases are TGTGCCAGCAGCTGGACTAGCGGGCGCGGGGTTACGCAGTATTTT. Protein product: CASSWTSGRGVTQYF.

This chain links TRBV15 with TRBJ2-1; D possibly corresponds to TRBD1 (6 bases). Germline V gene sequence: CDR1 LNHNV, CDR2 YYDKDF (reference sequence). The CDR3 is 13 residues long. Trimming pared 0 bases from V and 13 bases from J, leaving 13 bases between. CDR3 nucleotide sequence: TGTGCCACCAGCAGAGAGGCCAGGGGTTTTCAGTTCTTC. Residues: CATSREARGFQFF.

Details on this clonotype: With a much larger clone just one base away, this may be a read error. V gene TRBV5-1 combines with J gene TRBJ1-1; TRBD1 matches at 11 bases. The CDR3 covers 17 residues. After removal of 4 bases from V and 0 bases from J, the junction contained 8 bases not matched to a gene. The germline CDR1 and CDR2 sequences are SGHRS and YFSETQ. The CDR3, as DNA: TGCGCCAGCAGCGATCGGGACAGGGGGACTATGAACACTGAAGCTTTCTTT. Encoded protein: CASSDRDRGTMNTEAFF.

The chain joins TRBV3-1 to TRBJ2-7, with 11 bases that match TRBD2. The CDR3 has 13 amino acids. Per germline, CDR1 LGHDT and CDR2 YNNKEL (reference sequence). The trim removed 4 bases at V and 9 bases at J, leaving 5 bases unmatched. This CDR3 is CASSLAGGSLQYF. CDR3 in DNA: TGTGCCAGCAGCCTAGCGGGAGGGAGTTTGCAGTACTTC.

The chain carries TRBV12-3 or TRBV12-4 and TRBJ2-3, with no clear D. V lost 9 bases and J 4 bases, leaving 11 bases between the germline ends. The CDR3 spans 12 residues. The CDR3 loop is CASGYFPDTQYF. In nucleotides, the CDR3 is TGTGCCAGTGGGTATTTTCCAGATACGCAGTATTTT.

The chain links TRBV19 to TRBJ1-5, with D unclear. The CDR3 is 16 amino acids. Trimming shortened V by 2 bases and J by 5 bases, and 16 bases separated the two germline ends. The germline CDR1 and CDR2 sequences are LNHDA and SQIVND (reference sequence). CDR3 amino acids: CASSITTGAGYQPQHF. CDR3 coding DNA: TGTGCCAGTAGTATAACGACTGGCGCAGGTTATCAGCCCCAGCATTTT. The whole variable domain, filled in from reference TRBV19 and TRBJ1-5, reads DGGITQSPKYLFRKEGQNVTLSCEQNLNHDAMYWYRQDPGQGLRLIYYSQIVNDFQKGDIAEGYSVSREKKESFPLTVTSAQKNPTAFYLCASSITTGAGYQPQHFGDGTRLSIL.

This clonotype has a count of ten or more. The CDR3 sequence: CAISPTMTDTQYF. The CDR3 coding sequence is TGTGCCATCAGTCCGACTATGACAGATACGCAGTATTTT. The chain recombines TRBV10-3 with TRBJ2-3; TRBD2 might be the D (5 bases). The CDR3 totals 13 residues. Trimming removed 5 bases at V and 3 bases at J, with 9 bases between. Germline V CDR1 and CDR2: ENHRY, SYGVKD.